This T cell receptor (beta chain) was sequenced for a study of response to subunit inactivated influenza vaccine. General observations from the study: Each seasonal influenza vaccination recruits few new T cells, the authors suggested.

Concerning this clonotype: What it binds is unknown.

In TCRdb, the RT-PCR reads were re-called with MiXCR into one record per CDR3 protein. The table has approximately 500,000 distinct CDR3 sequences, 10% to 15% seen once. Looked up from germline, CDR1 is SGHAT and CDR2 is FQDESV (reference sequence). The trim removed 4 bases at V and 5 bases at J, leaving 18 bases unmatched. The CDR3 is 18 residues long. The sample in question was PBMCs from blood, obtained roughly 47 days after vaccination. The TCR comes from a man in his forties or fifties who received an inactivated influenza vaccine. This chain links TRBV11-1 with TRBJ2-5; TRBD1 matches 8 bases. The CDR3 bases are TGTGCCAGCAGCTCGCTCAGGGGGCGACATATCCTCCGGGAGACCCAGTACTTC. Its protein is CASSSLRGRHILRETQYF.